This T cell receptor beta chain was captured by sequencing in a study of blood T cell repertoires in COVID-19. Study information: Acute and convalescent COVID-19 samples came from the United States, Italy and Spain. The analysed material was cDNA or gDNA that came from T cells, B-cell-depleted T cells, or PBMCs.

Germline loops: CDR1 MGHRA, CDR2 YSYEKL. CDR3 length: 20 residues. Trimming cost V 4 bases and J 0 bases; bases outside gene matches: 18. Recovered participants had two consecutive negative NP/OP PCR tests, healthcare professional clearance, or symptom resolution. Authors' methods: Estimation of nucleated cell counts was performed using reference gene primer amplification. The repertoire was sequenced with immunoSEQ multiplex PCR; TCRdb's copy has only in-frame clones and lacks some. That table supplies the V and J calls and clone size; D and trimming were determined from the DNA. The data hold some 170,000 clones, with roughly 84% observed a single time.

Sequencing was done on a sample of PBMCs or T cells enriched from blood (not recorded which). The chain has TRBV4-1 and TRBJ1-5, with 7 nucleotides matching TRBD1. The origin of this receptor is a man aged 45 to 65 who had recovered from COVID-19. The CDR3: CASSPDATGRVGDSNQPQHF. The CDR3 DNA follows: TGCGCCAGCAGCCCAGACGCGACAGGGCGAGTGGGGGATAGCAATCAGCCCCAGCATTTT.